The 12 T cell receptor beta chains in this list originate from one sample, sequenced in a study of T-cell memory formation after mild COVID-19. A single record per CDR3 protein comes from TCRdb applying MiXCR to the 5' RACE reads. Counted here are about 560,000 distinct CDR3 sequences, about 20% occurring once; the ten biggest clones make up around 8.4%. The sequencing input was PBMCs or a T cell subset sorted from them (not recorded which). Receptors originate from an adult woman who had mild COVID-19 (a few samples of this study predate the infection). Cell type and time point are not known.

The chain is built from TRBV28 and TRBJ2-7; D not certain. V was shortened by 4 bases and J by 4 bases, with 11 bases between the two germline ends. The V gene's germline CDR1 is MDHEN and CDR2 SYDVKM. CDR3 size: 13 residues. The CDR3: CASSSPVTYEQYF. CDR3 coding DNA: TGTGCCAGCAGTTCCCCTGTGACTTACGAGCAGTACTTC. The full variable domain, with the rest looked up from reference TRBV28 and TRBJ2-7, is DVKVTQSSRYLVKRTGEKVFLECVQDMDHENMFWYRQDPGLGLRLIYFSYDVKMKEKGDIPEGYSVSREKKERFSLILESASTNQTSMYLCASSSPVTYEQYFGPGTRLTVT.

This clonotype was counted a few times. The CDR3 here is CASSRDRLYGYTF. For the CDR3, the DNA is TGTGCCAGCAGCCGAGACAGACTCTATGGCTACACCTTC. The rearrangement uses TRBV5-6 and TRBJ1-2, with D perhaps matching TRBD1 (5 bases). In germline, CDR1 is SGHDT, CDR2 YYEEEE. The CDR3 contains 13 residues. Trimming left V 4 bases short and J 4 bases short, with 11 bases between.

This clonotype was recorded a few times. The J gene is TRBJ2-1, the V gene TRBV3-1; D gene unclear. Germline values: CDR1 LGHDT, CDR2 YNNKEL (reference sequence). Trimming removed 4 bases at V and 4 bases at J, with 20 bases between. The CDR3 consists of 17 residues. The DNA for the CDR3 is TGTGCCAGCAGCCCCCCGACCCACTGGCCCCCTTACAATGAGCAGTTCTTC. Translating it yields CASSPPTHWPPYNEQFF.

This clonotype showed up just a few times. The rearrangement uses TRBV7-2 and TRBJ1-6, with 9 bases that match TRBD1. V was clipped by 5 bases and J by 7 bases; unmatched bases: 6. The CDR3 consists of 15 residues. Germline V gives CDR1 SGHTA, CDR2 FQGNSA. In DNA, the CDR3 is TGTGCCAGCAGCCGAGAGGGGACAGGGAATTCACCCCTCCACTTT. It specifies CASSREGTGNSPLHF.

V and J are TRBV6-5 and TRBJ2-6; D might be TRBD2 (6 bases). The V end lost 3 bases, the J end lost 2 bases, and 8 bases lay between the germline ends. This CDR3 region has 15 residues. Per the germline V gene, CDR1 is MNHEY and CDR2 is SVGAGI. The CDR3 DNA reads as TGTGCCAGCAGTTATGGGGGGACTGGGGCCAACGTCCTGACTTTC. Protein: CASSYGGTGANVLTF.

CDR3 amino acids: CATSSQWTSGGAAETQYF. The CDR3 region has the DNA TGTGCCACCAGCTCCCAATGGACTAGCGGGGGGGCCGCGGAGACCCAGTACTTC. The chain couples TRBV15 to TRBJ2-5, with TRBD2 identical over 15 bases. The ends lost 5 bases at V and 5 bases at J; junction bases unmatched: 12. The germline gives CDR1 LNHNV, CDR2 YYDKDF (reference sequence). CDR3 size: 18 residues.

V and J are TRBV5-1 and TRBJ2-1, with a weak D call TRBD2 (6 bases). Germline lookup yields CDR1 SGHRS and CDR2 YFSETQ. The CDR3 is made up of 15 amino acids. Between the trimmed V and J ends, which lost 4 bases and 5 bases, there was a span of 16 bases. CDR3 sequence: CASSPRGGANNEQFF. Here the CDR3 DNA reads TGCGCCAGCAGCCCTAGAGGCGGGGCGAACAATGAGCAGTTCTTC.

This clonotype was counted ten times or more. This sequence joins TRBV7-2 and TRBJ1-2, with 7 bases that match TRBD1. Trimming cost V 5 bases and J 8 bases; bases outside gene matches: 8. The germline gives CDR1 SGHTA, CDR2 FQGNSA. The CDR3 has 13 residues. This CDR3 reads CASSLGQVGGYTF. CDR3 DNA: TGTGCCAGCAGCCTTGGACAGGTTGGAGGCTACACCTTC. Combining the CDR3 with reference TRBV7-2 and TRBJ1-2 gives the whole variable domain GAGVSQSPSNKVTEKGKDVELRCDPISGHTALYWYRQSLGQGLEFLIYFQGNSAPDKSGLPSDRFSAERTGGSVSTLTIQRTQQEDSAVYLCASSLGQVGGYTFGSGTRLTVV.

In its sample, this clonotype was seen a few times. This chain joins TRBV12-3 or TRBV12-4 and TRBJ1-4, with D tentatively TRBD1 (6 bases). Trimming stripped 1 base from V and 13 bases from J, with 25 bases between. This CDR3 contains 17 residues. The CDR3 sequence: CASSLDRVRGVTGRLFF. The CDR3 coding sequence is TGTGCCAGCAGTTTAGACAGGGTGAGGGGGGTTACCGGCAGACTGTTTTTT.

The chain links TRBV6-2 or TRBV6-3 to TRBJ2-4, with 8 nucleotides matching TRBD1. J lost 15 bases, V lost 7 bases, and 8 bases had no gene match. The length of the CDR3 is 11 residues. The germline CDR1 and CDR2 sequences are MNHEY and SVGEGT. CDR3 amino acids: CASNRQGRRYF. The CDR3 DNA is TGTGCCAGCAACAGACAGGGGAGGCGGTACTTC.

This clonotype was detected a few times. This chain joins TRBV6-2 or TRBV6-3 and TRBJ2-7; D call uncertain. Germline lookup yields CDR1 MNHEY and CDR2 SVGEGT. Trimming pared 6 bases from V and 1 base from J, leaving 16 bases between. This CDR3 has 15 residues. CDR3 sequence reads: CASRTQLSSSYEQYF. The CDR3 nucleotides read TGTGCCAGCAGGACCCAGCTTTCATCTTCCTACGAGCAGTACTTC.

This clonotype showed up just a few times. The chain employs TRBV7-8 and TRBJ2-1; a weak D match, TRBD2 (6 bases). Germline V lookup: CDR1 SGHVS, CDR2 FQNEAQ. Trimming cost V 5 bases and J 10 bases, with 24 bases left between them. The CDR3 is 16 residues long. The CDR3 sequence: CASSTPRDSLFREQFF. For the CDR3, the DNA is TGTGCCAGCAGCACCCCCCGGGACTCCCTTTTTAGGGAGCAGTTCTTC.